The TCR beta chain described here comes from a study of metastatic and nonmetastatic thyroid tumors. Study background: A comparison of repertoires was made across blood and tumor or nodule tissue from malignant and benign thyroid patients.

There are many counts of this clone. What it binds is unknown. Whole-study results and caveats: Versus benign nodules, malignant thyroid tumors reportedly had significantly higher TCR beta diversity, in blood and tumor.

Ahead of thyroid surgery, no patient had received treatment of any kind. In the authors' methods: Clinicopathological groups differed in CDR3, with these differences serving to build a distant-metastasis classifier for papillary thyroid cancer. Through MiXCR, TCRdb re-clonotyped the PCR reads. None of the V and J calls come from the authors' own analysis; TCRdb made them. The repertoire has approximately 34,000 clones, 18% of them found once; the top ten carry 10%. V was cut by 8 bases and J by 5 bases, with 11 bases left in between. The germline CDR1 and CDR2 sequences are MNHNS and SASEGT. The CDR3 runs 12 residues.

Sequenced: blood. The clonotype comes from a female donor with papillary thyroid cancer or a benign thyroid nodule (not recorded which). Some clones in this sample may be carry-over from other donors' samples. The chain combines TRBV6-1 with TRBJ2-3; D tentatively reads TRBD1 or TRBD2 (5 bases each). The CDR3 sequence is CASDGAGDTQYF. DNA for the CDR3: TGTGCCAGCGACGGGGCCGGAGATACGCAGTATTTT.